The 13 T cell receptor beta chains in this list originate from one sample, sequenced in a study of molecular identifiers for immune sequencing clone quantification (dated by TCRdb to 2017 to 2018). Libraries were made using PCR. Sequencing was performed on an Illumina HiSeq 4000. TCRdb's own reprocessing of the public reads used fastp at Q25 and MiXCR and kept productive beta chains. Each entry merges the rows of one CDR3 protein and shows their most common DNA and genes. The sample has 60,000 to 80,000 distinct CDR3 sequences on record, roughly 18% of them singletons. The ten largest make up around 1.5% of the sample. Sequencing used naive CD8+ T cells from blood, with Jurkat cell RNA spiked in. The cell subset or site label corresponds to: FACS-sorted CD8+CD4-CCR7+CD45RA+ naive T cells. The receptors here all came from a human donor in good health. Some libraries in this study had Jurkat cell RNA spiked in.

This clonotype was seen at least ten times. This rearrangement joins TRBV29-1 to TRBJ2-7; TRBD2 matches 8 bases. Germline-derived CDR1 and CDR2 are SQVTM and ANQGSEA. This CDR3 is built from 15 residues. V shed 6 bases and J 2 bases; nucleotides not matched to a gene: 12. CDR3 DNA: TGCAGCGTGGAGGTATGGCGGGAGGCGACCTACGAGCAGTACTTC. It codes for CSVEVWREATYEQYF.

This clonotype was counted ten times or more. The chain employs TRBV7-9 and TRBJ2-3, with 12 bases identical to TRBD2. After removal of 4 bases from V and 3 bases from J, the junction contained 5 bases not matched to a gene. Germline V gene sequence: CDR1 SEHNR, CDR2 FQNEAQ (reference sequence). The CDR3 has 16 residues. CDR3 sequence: CASSSPTSGRTDTQYF. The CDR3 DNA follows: TGTGCCAGCAGCTCGCCCACTAGCGGGAGGACAGATACGCAGTATTTT.

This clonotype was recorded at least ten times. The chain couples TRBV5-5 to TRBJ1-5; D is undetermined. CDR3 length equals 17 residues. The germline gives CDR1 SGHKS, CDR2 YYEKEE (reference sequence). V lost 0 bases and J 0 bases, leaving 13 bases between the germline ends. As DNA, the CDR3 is TGTGCCAGCAGCTTGGGGTGGGAGACTTATAGCAATCAGCCCCAGCATTTT. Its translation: CASSLGWETYSNQPQHF.

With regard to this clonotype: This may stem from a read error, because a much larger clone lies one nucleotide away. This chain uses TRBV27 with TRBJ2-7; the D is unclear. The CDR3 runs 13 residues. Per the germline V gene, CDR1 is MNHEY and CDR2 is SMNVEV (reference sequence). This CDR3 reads CASGAGVIYEQSF. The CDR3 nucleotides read TGTGCCAGCGGAGCCGGAGTTATCTACGAGCAGTCCTTC.

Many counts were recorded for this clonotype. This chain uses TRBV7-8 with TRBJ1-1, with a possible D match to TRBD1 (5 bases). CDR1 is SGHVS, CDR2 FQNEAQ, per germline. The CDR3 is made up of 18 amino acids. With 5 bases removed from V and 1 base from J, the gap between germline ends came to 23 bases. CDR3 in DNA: TGTGCCAGCAGCCGGGAATATATTGTCGGGGCTGAGAACACTGAAGCTTTCTTT. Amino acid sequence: CASSREYIVGAENTEAFF.

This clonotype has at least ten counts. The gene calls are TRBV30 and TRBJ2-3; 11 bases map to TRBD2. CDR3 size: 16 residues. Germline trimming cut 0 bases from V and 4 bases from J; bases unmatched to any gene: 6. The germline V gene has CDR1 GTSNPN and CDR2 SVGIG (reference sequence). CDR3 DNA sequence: TGTGCCTGGAGTGTACTAGCGGGAGTACCCCCAGATACGCAGTATTTT. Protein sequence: CAWSVLAGVPPDTQYF.

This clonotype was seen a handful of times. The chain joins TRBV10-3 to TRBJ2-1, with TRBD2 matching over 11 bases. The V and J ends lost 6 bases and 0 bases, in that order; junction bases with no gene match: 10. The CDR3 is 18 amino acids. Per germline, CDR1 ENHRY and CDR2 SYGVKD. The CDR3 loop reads CAIREYTSGGSSYNEQFF. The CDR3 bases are TGTGCCATCAGAGAATATACTAGCGGGGGAAGCTCCTACAATGAGCAGTTCTTC.

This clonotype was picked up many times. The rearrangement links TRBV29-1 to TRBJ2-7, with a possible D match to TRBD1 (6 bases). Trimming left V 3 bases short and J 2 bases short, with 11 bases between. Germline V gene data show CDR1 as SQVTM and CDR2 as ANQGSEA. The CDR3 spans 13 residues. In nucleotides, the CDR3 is TGCAGCGTTGATACAGGGCTACCCTACGAGCAGTACTTC. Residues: CSVDTGLPYEQYF.

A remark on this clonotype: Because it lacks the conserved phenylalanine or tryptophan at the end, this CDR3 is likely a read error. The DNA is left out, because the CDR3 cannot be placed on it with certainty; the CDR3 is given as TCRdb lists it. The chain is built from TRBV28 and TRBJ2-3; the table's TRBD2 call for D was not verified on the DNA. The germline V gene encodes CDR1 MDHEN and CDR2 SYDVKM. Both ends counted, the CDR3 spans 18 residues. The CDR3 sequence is CASSLPRALAGSTDTQSL.

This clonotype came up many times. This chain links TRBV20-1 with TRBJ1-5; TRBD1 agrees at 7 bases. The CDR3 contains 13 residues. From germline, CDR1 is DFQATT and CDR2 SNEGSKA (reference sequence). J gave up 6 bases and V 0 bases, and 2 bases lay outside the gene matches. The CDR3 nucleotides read TGCAGTGCTAGAGATACAGGGGCTCAGCCCCAGCATTTT. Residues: CSARDTGAQPQHF.

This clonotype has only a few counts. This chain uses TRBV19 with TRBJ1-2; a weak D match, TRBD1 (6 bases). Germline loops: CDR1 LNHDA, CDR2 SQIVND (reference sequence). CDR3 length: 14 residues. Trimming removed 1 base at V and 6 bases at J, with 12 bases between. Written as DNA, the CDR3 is TGTGCCAGTAGTATAGCGCGGACAGCCGATGGCTACACCTTC. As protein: CASSIARTADGYTF.

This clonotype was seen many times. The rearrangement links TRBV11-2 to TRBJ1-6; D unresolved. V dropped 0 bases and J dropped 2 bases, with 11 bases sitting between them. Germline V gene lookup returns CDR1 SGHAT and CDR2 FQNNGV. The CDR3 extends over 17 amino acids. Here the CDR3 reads CASSLDVRGTYNSPLHF. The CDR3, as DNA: TGTGCCAGCAGCTTAGACGTCAGAGGGACCTATAATTCACCCCTCCACTTT. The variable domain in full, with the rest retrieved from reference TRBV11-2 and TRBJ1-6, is EAGVAQSPRYKIIEKRQSVAFWCNPISGHATLYWYQQILGQGPKLLIQFQNNGVVDDSQLPKDRFSAERLKGVDSTLKIQPAKLEDSAVYLCASSLDVRGTYNSPLHFGNGTRLTVT.

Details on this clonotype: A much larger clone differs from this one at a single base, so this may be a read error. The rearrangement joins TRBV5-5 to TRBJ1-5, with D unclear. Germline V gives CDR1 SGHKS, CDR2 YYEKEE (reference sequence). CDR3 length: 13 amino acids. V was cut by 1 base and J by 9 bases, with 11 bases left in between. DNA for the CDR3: TGTGCCAGCAGCTTGTCAGAGTGGCGGCCCCAGCATTTT. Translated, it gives CASSLSEWRPQHF. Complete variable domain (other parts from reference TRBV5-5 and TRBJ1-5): DAGVTQSPTHLIKTRGQQVTLRCSPISGHKSVSWYQQVLGQGPQFIFQYYEKEERGRGNFPDRFSARQFPNYSSELNVNALLLGDSALYLCASSLSEWRPQHFGDGTRLSIL.